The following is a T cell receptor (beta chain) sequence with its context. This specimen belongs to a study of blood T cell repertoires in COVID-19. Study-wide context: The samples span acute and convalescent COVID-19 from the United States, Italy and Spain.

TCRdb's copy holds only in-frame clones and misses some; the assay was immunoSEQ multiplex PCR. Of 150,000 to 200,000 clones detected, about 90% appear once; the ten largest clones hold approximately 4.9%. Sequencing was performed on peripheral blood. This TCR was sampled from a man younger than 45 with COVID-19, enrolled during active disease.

The CDR3 DNA reads as TGTGCCAGCCTTCCGACAAACACCGGGGAGCTGTTTTTT. It codes for CASLPTNTGELFF. The chain recombines TRBV18 with TRBJ2-2; D gene ambiguous. V was trimmed by 8 bases and J by 2 bases, leaving 9 bases between them. CDR1 is KGHSH and CDR2 is LQKENI in the germline V gene. The CDR3 extends over 13 amino acids.